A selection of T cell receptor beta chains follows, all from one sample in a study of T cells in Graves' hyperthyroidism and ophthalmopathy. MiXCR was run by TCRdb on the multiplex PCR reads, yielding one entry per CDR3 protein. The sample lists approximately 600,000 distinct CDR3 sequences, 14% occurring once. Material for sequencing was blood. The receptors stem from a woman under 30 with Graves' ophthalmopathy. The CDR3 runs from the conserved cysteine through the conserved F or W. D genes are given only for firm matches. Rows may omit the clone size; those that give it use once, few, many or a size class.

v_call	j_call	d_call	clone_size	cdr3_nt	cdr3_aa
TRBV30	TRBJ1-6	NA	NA	TGTGCCTGGAGTGTACAGGGCCAGTATAATTCACCCCCCCACTTT	CAWSVQGQYNSPPHF
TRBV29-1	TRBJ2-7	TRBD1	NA	TGCAGCGGGACAGGGGGGGGAGTAGAGCAGTACTTC	CSGTGGGVEQYF
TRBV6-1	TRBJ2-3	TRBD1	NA	TGTGCCAGCAGTGCGGGACAGGGGGCGATGACAGATACGCAGTATTTT	CASSAGQGAMTDTQYF
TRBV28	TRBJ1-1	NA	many	TGTGCCTCTTGGACAGCGAACACTGAAGCTTTCTTT	CASWTANTEAFF
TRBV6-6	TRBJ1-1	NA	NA	TGTGCCAGCAGTTACTCAGGGGGGGCGGTTGGTACTGAAGCTTTCTTT	CASSYSGGAVGTEAFF
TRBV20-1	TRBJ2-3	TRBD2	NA	TGCAGTGCTAGAGGAACCCTAGCGGGAGGGCCGGTAGTTACGCAGTATTTT	CSARGTLAGGPVVTQYF
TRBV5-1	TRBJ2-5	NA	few	TGCGCCAGCAGCTCGGATTCGTGGGGCGGAGAGACCCAGTACTTC	CASSSDSWGGETQYF
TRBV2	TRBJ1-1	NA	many	TGTGCCGTAGGGGGGGCCTGGAACTATGAAGCTTTCTTT	CAVGGAWNYEAFF
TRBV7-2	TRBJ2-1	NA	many	TGTGCCAGCAGCTTGTCCCGGGTCAGCGTGGTGGACGGGTTCTTC	CASSLSRVSVVDGFF
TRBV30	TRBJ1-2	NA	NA	TGTGCCTGGAGTGTACGGGGAGGCTACACCTTC	CAWSVRGGYTF
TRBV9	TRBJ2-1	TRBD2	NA	TGTGCCAGCAGCATCACACCAGGACTAGACAATGAGCAGTTCTTC	CASSITPGLDNEQFF
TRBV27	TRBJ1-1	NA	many	TGTGCCAGCAGTTCCTACAGTGATGACACTGAAGCTTTCTTT	CASSSYSDDTEAFF
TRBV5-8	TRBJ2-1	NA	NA	TGTGCCAGCAGCTCCGGCAGATTATTATCCTACAATGAGCAGTTCTTC	CASSSGRLLSYNEQFF
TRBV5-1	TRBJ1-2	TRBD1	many	TGCGCCAGCAGCTTGGAGACAGGGGGGTCCTATGGCTACACCTTC	CASSLETGGSYGYTF
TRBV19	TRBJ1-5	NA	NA	TGTGCCAGTAGTGCCAACGACAACCTCCCGAATCAGCCCCAGCATTTT	CASSANDNLPNQPQHF
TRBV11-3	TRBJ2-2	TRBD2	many	TGTGCCAGCAGCTCTGGCGGGAGAACCGGGGAGCTGTTTTTT	CASSSGGRTGELFF
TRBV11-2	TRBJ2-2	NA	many	TGTGCCAGCAGCTCCGGGCCAGGGACCGGGGAGCTGTTTTTT	CASSSGPGTGELFF
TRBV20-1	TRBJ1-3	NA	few	TGCAGTGCTAGAGATTCAGGGGCTGGAAACACCATATATTTT	CSARDSGAGNTIYF
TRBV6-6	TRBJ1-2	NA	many	TGTGCCAGCAGTTACTCGCGGGAAAGTGGCTACACCTTC	CASSYSRESGYTF
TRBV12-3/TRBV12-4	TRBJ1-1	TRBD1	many	TGTGCCAGCTTCTTCAGGGGGTGGGGGGGAACTGAAGCTTTCTTT	CASFFRGWGGTEAFF
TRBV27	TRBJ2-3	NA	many	TGTGCCAGCAGTTTATCCCATACGCAGTATTTT	CASSLSHTQYF